A selection of T cell receptor beta chains follows, all from one sample in a study of T cell responses to AZD1222 COVID-19 vaccine. Sequenced by immunoSEQ multiplex PCR; TCRdb stores in-frame clones only, minus some. The data hold around 120,000 clones, with roughly nine tenths observed a single time. The material was peripheral blood, obtained on day 0 of AZD1222 vaccination. These receptors originate from an adult in good health. Each CDR3 is given with its conserved first and last residue. D genes are given only for firm matches. Part of the rows lack a size; the others show once, few, many or a class for expanded clones.

J gene | V gene | D gene | clone size | CDR3 protein | CDR3 DNA
TRBJ2-1 | TRBV24-1 | TRBD1 | NA | CATSDPGTGKFF | TGTGCCACCAGTGATCCCGGGACAGGGAAGTTCTTC
TRBJ2-3 | TRBV7-8 | NA | NA | CASSLVPSATDTQYF | TGTGCCAGCAGCTTAGTCCCGAGCGCTACAGATACGCAGTATTTT
TRBJ2-3 | TRBV2 | NA | NA | CASSAFGDDYTDTQYF | TGTGCCAGCAGTGCTTTCGGGGACGACTACACAGATACGCAGTATTTT
TRBJ1-1 | TRBV7-9 | TRBD1 | NA | CASSSVGQVLDTEAFF | TGTGCCAGCAGCTCCGTGGGACAGGTTCTGGACACTGAAGCTTTCTTT
TRBJ1-2 | TRBV3-1/TRBV3-2 | NA | NA | CASSRGGGSYGYTF | TGTGCCAGCAGCCGGGGAGGAGGGTCCTATGGCTACACCTTC
TRBJ2-2 | TRBV7-9 | TRBD1 | NA | CASSYGTGVTGELFF | TGTGCCAGCAGCTACGGGACAGGGGTCACCGGGGAGCTGTTTTTT
TRBJ1-1 | TRBV12-3/TRBV12-4 | TRBD1 | NA | CASSYAGGPEAFF | TGTGCCAGCAGTTACGCAGGGGGCCCTGAAGCTTTCTTT
TRBJ2-3 | TRBV19 | NA | NA | CASSIGTDTQYF | TGTGCCAGTAGTATCGGGACAGATACGCAGTATTTT
TRBJ1-2 | TRBV12-5 | TRBD1 | NA | CASGRTGLYGYTF | TGTGCTAGTGGTCGGACAGGACTCTATGGCTACACCTTC
TRBJ1-1 | TRBV19 | NA | NA | CASSIQRTEAFF | TGTGCCAGTAGTATTCAGAGGACTGAAGCTTTCTTT
TRBJ1-6 | TRBV19 | NA | NA | CASSSMSSYNSPLHF | TGTGCCAGTAGCTCGATGAGCTCCTATAATTCACCCCTCCACTTT
TRBJ2-2 | TRBV27 | TRBD2 | NA | CASSLTSGVNTGELFF | TGTGCCAGCAGTTTGACTAGCGGGGTGAACACCGGGGAGCTGTTTTTT
TRBJ1-2 | TRBV29-1 | TRBD1 | once | CSVGQGYGYTF | TGCAGCGTTGGACAGGGCTATGGCTACACCTTC
TRBJ1-6 | TRBV5-1 | NA | NA | CASSLEGPHNSPLHF | TGCGCCAGCAGCTTGGAGGGGCCCCATAATTCACCCCTCCACTTT
TRBJ2-7 | TRBV29-1 | NA | NA | CSVEYVRRQYF | TGCAGCGTTGAGTATGTCAGGAGGCAGTACTTC
TRBJ2-1 | TRBV5-6 | NA | NA | CASSLPGTYNEQFF | TGTGCCAGCAGCTTGCCCGGAACCTACAATGAGCAGTTCTTC
TRBJ2-5 | TRBV5-5 | TRBD1 | NA | CASSFGQGVETQYF | TGTGCCAGCAGCTTTGGTCAGGGGGTAGAGACCCAGTACTTC
TRBJ2-5 | TRBV2 | TRBD1 | NA | CASRTGGETQYF | TGTGCCAGCAGGACAGGGGGGGAGACCCAGTACTTC
TRBJ2-3 | TRBV7-2 | TRBD2 | NA | CASSLGGPTDTQYF | TGTGCCAGCAGCTTGGGAGGGCCAACAGATACGCAGTATTTT
TRBJ2-2 | TRBV7-2 | NA | NA | CASSLGGLAGTGELFF | TGTGCCAGCAGCTTAGGGGGACTCGCGGGGACCGGGGAGCTGTTTTTT
TRBJ2-7 | TRBV20-1 | NA | NA | CSAAQGHEQYF | TGCAGTGCAGCGCAGGGCCACGAGCAGTACTTC
TRBJ1-1 | TRBV5-1 | TRBD1 | NA | CASSAGTGAIRRAFF | TGCGCCAGCAGCGCCGGGACAGGGGCTATCCGCCGGGCTTTCTTT
TRBJ1-4 | TRBV4-3 | NA | NA | CASSRGEGRGEKLFF | TGCGCCAGCAGCCGCGGGGAGGGGCGCGGTGAAAAACTGTTTTTT
TRBJ2-2 | TRBV2 | TRBD1 | NA | CASTLPGTGDTGELFF | TGTGCCAGCACCTTACCCGGGACAGGGGACACCGGGGAGCTGTTTTTT
TRBJ1-1 | TRBV6-5 | NA | NA | CASSSWKATEAFF | TGTGCCAGCAGTTCATGGAAAGCCACTGAAGCTTTCTTT
TRBJ2-7 | TRBV18 | TRBD1 | NA | CASSQGQGVTYEQYF | TGTGCCAGCTCACAGGGACAGGGGGTAACCTACGAGCAGTACTTC
TRBJ2-4 | TRBV14 | NA | few | CASSQEGGAVAKNIQYF | TGTGCCAGCAGCCAAGAAGGTGGGGCGGTAGCCAAAAACATTCAGTACTTC
TRBJ2-6 | TRBV19 | TRBD1 | NA | CASSRDRGLGSGANVLTF | TGTGCCAGTAGTCGGGACAGGGGGCTAGGTAGTGGGGCCAACGTCCTGACTTTC
TRBJ2-7 | TRBV3-1/TRBV3-2 | NA | once | CASSRLSGGGGDEQYF | TGTGCCAGCAGCCGCCTATCGGGGGGCGGGGGAGACGAGCAGTACTTC
TRBJ1-3 | TRBV4-1 | NA | NA | CASSQDSVGNTIYF | TGCGCCAGCAGCCAAGATTCTGTCGGAAACACCATATATTTT
TRBJ2-7 | TRBV25-1 | NA | NA | CASSAPGVGTTYEQYF | TGTGCCAGCAGTGCTCCGGGGGTAGGGACCACCTACGAGCAGTACTTC
TRBJ2-3 | TRBV5-1 | TRBD1 | NA | CASSLRGHGTDTQYF | TGCGCCAGCAGCTTAAGGGGGCACGGCACAGATACGCAGTATTTT
TRBJ1-4 | TRBV28 | TRBD1 | NA | CACLAGGTNEKLFF | TGTGCCTGCCTGGCAGGGGGTACTAATGAAAAACTGTTTTTT
TRBJ1-2 | TRBV7-8 | NA | NA | CASSLNRRNYGYTF | TGTGCCAGCAGCTTGAACAGGCGGAACTATGGCTACACCTTC
TRBJ2-3 | TRBV5-1 | NA | NA | CASSLVGQTDTQYF | TGCGCCAGCAGCTTGGTGGGGCAGACAGATACGCAGTATTTT
TRBJ2-1 | TRBV7-2 | TRBD2 | NA | CASSLVRGGARGEQFF | TGTGCCAGCAGCTTAGTGCGCGGGGGGGCCAGGGGTGAGCAGTTCTTC
TRBJ1-4 | TRBV28 | NA | NA | CASSAHNPGDNEKLFF | TGTGCCAGCAGTGCTCACAACCCGGGGGACAATGAAAAACTGTTTTTT
TRBJ1-2 | TRBV6-1 | NA | NA | CASSEVSGAKDGYTF | TGTGCCAGCAGTGAGGTTTCGGGGGCTAAGGATGGCTACACCTTC
TRBJ2-7 | TRBV29-1 | NA | NA | CSVERGSTSEQYF | TGCAGCGTTGAACGGGGTTCTACGAGCGAGCAGTACTTC
TRBJ2-3 | TRBV5-5 | NA | NA | CASSLDGGLADTQYF | TGTGCCAGCAGCTTGGATGGAGGGCTTGCAGATACGCAGTATTTT
TRBJ2-3 | TRBV4-2 | TRBD2 | once | CASSQLAGGTDTQYF | TGTGCCAGCAGCCAACTAGCGGGGGGGACAGATACGCAGTATTTT
TRBJ1-2 | TRBV4-1 | TRBD1 | NA | CASSQGGDRDPLGYTF | TGCGCCAGCAGCCAAGGGGGAGACAGGGATCCGCTTGGCTACACCTTC
TRBJ1-5 | TRBV4-3 | NA | NA | CASSQDRGMDQPQHF | TGCGCCAGCAGCCAAGATCGAGGGATGGATCAGCCCCAGCATTTT
TRBJ1-6 | TRBV7-3 | NA | NA | CASSLTAQDSPLHF | TGTGCCAGCAGCCTGACAGCACAAGATTCACCCCTCCACTTT
TRBJ1-4 | TRBV19 | TRBD1 | NA | CASTSTGDNEKLFF | TGTGCCAGTACCTCGACAGGGGATAATGAAAAACTGTTTTTT
TRBJ2-3 | TRBV7-9 | TRBD2 | NA | CASSETSGGADTQYF | TGTGCCAGCAGCGAGACTAGCGGGGGGGCAGATACGCAGTATTTT
TRBJ1-4 | TRBV11-2 | NA | few | CASSGGGGNEKLFF | TGTGCCAGCAGCGGGGGGGGCGGAAACGAAAAACTGTTTTTT
TRBJ2-7 | TRBV3-1/TRBV3-2 | NA | NA | CASSQRGGRSYEQYF | TGTGCCAGCAGCCAAAGGGGGGGTAGGTCCTACGAGCAGTACTTC
TRBJ1-2 | TRBV9 | TRBD1 | NA | CASSYFLGTGVGYTF | TGTGCCAGCAGCTATTTCCTAGGGACAGGGGTTGGCTACACCTTC
TRBJ2-7 | TRBV15 | TRBD2 | NA | CATSSPRTSGSHEQYF | TGTGCCACCAGCAGCCCCCGGACTAGCGGGAGCCACGAGCAGTACTTC
TRBJ1-2 | TRBV28 | NA | NA | CASSSRDKEEYGYTF | TGTGCCAGCAGTTCCCGGGACAAGGAAGAGTATGGCTACACCTTC
TRBJ2-5 | TRBV4-3 | NA | NA | CASSQDRRGETQYF | TGCGCCAGCAGCCAAGATAGGAGGGGAGAGACCCAGTACTTC